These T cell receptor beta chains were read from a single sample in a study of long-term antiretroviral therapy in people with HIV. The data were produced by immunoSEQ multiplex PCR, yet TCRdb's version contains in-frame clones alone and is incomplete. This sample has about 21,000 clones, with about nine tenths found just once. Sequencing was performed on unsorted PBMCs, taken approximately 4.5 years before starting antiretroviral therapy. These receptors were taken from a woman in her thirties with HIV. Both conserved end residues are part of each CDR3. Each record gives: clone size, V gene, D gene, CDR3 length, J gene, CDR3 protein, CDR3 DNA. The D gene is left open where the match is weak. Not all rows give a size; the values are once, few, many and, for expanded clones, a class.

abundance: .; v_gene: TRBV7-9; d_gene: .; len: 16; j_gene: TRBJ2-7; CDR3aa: CASSLRMRGGDYEQYF; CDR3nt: TGTGCCAGCAGCCTCCGGATGAGGGGCGGGGACTACGAGCAGTACTTC
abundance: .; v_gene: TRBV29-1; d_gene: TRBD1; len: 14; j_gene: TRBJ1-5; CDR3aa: CSVRTGGWDQPQHF; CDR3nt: TGCAGCGTTCGGACAGGGGGCTGGGATCAGCCCCAGCATTTT
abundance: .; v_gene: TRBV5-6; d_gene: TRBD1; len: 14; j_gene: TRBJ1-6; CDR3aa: CASSPGTGGSPLHF; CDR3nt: TGTGCCAGCAGCCCCGGGACAGGGGGATCACCCCTCCACTTT
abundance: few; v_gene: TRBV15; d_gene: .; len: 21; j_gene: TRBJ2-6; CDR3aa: CATSRDRMITTGPSGANVLTF; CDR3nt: TGTGCCACCAGCAGAGATCGCATGATAACGACAGGACCCTCTGGGGCCAACGTCCTGACTTTC
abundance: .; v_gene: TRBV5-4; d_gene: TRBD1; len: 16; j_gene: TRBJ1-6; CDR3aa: CASSLKQGVDNSPLHF; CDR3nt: TGTGCCAGCAGCTTGAAACAGGGGGTCGATAATTCACCCCTCCACTTT
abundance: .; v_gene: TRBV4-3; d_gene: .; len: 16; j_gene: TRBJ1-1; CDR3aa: CASSQDRAGRHTEAFF; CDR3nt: TGCGCCAGCAGCCAAGATCGGGCGGGACGGCACACTGAAGCTTTCTTT
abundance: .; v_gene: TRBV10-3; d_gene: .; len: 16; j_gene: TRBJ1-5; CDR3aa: CAISEGGLYSNQPQHF; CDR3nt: TGTGCCATCAGTGAGGGTGGCCTCTATAGCAATCAGCCCCAGCATTTT
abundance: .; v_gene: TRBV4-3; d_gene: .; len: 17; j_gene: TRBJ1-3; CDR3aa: CASSQERAHNSGNTIYF; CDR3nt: TGCGCCAGCAGCCAAGAACGGGCCCATAACTCTGGAAACACCATATATTTT
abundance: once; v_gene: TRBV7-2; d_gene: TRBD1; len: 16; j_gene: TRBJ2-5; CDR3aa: CASSRAGTGGWETQYF; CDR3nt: TGTGCCAGCAGCCGCGCCGGGACAGGGGGCTGGGAGACCCAGTACTTC
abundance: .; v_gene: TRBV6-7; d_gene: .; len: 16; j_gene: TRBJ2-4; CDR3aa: CASKDKGARAKNIQYF; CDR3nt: TGTGCCAGCAAAGATAAGGGCGCCCGGGCCAAAAACATTCAGTACTTC
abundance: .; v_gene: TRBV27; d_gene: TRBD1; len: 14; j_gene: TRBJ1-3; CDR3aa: CASRDSGGGNTIYF; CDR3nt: TGTGCCAGCAGAGACTCAGGGGGTGGAAACACCATATATTTT
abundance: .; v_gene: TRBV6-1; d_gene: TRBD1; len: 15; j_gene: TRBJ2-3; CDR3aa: CASSSTPGQGDTQYF; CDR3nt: TGTGCCAGCAGTTCTACCCCGGGACAGGGCGATACGCAGTATTTT
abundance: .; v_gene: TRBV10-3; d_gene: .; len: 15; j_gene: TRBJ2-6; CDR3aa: CAISEKGTGANVLTF; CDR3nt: TGTGCCATCAGTGAGAAAGGGACTGGGGCCAACGTCCTGACTTTC
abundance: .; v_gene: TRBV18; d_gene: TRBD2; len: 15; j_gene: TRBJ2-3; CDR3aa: CASSPLAALTDTQYF; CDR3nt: TGTGCCAGCTCACCTCTAGCGGCCCTCACAGATACGCAGTATTTT